Here is one TCR beta chain with its context. The specificity of this receptor is unknown. No much larger clonotype is one base removed from it; base qualities were not supplied. The sample belongs to a study of blood T cell repertoires in COVID-19 (dated by TCRdb to between 2020 and 2021). Turning to the overall study: Samples from collaborators originated in the United States, Italy and Spain and spanned both the acute and convalescent phases of COVID-19. The samples were drawn from two sources: the first 160 participants of the ongoing ImmuneRACE study, and 1,254 subjects contributed by 6 global collaborators. A freely available public database, intended as a resource for researchers studying the immune response to SARS-CoV-2, is where the repertoires were released. The prospective study material was composed of cDNA or gDNA derived from T cells, B-cell-depleted T cells, or PBMCs. Deeply sampled blood TCRbeta repertoires from subjects exposed to, actively infected with, or recovered from COVID-19 were included in the dataset. Where HLA class I and class II types were available, the types were taken from metadata supplied by the sample provider, not from assay-based typing. A de-identified subject ID, COVID-19 status, age in years and sex were almost always included in the sample metadata.

TCRbeta CDR3 regions were amplified from genomic DNA by means of the immunoSEQ Assay, a bias-controlled multiplex PCR. The authors' pipeline ran thus. Within the assay, amplification of reference gene primers was used to estimate how many nucleated cells each sample contained. To quantify the absolute abundance of each unique TCRbeta CDR3 rearrangement, sequence reads were collapsed and filtered. For each sample, productive Simpson clonality was calculated as the square root of Simpson's diversity index across productive rearrangements. TCRdb mirrors the immuneACCESS table, restricted to in-frame sequences. Some clones are absent from its copies; in checked studies, under half trace to an unresolved V gene, and the reason for the others is unknown. The DNA was the basis for D and trimming; V, J and clone size are from that table. Recorded for this sample are 110,000 to 150,000 clones; roughly 80% of them occurred a single time. 6.2% of the sample comes from the top ten.

The germline V gene (reference sequence) provides CDR1 LNHDA and CDR2 SQIVND. The CDR3, cysteine through phenylalanine, is 16 amino acids long. The retained sequence is limited to the CDR3, 48 bases, with the frame set at the first base. V sheds 5 bases and J sheds 0 bases, leaving 14 bases between their ends. Participants in the prospective study were enrolled through a virtual design, were aged roughly 18 to 90 years, and lived in roughly 24 United States geographic areas. To assign participants to cohorts, the prospective study relied on clinical history that participants themselves reported in a screening survey and a study questionnaire. ImmuneRACE Cohort 3 recovered participants were defined by two consecutive negative NP/OP PCR tests, healthcare professional clearance, or symptom resolution. In the prospective study, whole blood, serum and a nasopharyngeal or oropharyngeal swab were collected from each participant by mobile phlebotomists. Additional blood draws and questionnaires over a roughly two-month period could optionally be provided by prospective study participants. Blood samples from the prospective study were shipped frozen or at room temperature prior to DNA extraction.

Results the study describes overall, beyond this receptor: The quantity of clinical and demographic metadata differed by source and by participant and was supplied without curation.

This receptor chain uses TRBV19 and TRBJ1-3; there is no confident call for the D gene. Input material: PBMCs or T cells enriched from blood (not recorded which). This sequence originates from a woman aged 40 to 55 who had recovered from COVID-19. The nucleotides read TGTGCCAGTAGTCTTGTTGCGGGGTACTCTGGAAACACCATATATTTT. Its protein is CASSLVAGYSGNTIYF.